This passage covers 8 T cell receptor beta chains from one sample sequenced in a study of blood T cells in healthy people across ages (dated by TCRdb to between 2015 and 2017). The receptor library was made with 5' RACE. For sequencing, an Illumina HiSeq 2500 was employed. The second PCR ran for about 7 to 11 cycles and used a J-beta primer mix along with a sample-barcoded 5' primer. Using fastp trimming at Q25 and MiXCR clonotype assembly, TCRdb reanalyzed the public sequencing data and kept in-frame beta chains. CDR3 protein duplicates are merged, each entry listing the most common genes and DNA. The sample table shows more than 1.4 million distinct CDR3 sequences, and 40% to 50% are seen once. The biggest ten clones account for 7.9% of the sample. The material sequenced was blood. The receptor source for this set is a woman younger than 35 in good health.

V is TRBV3-1 and J is TRBJ2-3; D possibly corresponds to TRBD2 (5 bases). The CDR3 has 16 residues. Germline loops: CDR1 LGHDT, CDR2 YNNKEL (reference sequence). V lost 0 bases and J lost 6, with 16 bases in between. For the CDR3, the DNA is TGTGCCAGCAGCCAAGACAGAAGCGGCATCGCCGATACGCAGTATTTT. Translating gives CASSQDRSGIADTQYF.

The V and J genes are TRBV27 and TRBJ2-6; unclear D gene. Germline V CDR1 and CDR2: MNHEY, SMNVEV (reference sequence). The CDR3 consists of 15 residues. V was shortened by 5 bases and J by 0 bases, with 8 bases between the two germline ends. CDR3 bases: TGTGCCAGCAGTCCGCCCTTCTCTGGGGCCAACGTCCTGACTTTC. It translates to CASSPPFSGANVLTF.

Only a few counts were recorded for this clonotype. The genes are TRBV7-8 and TRBJ2-1; 7 nucleotides match TRBD2. The junction had 3 bases not matched to a gene; V was cut back by 1 base and J by 3 bases. The germline V gene encodes CDR1 SGHVS and CDR2 FQNEAQ. The CDR3 runs to 15 residues. CDR3: CASSLGAGDYNEQFF. In DNA, the CDR3 is TGTGCCAGCAGCTTAGGTGCGGGGGACTACAATGAGCAGTTCTTC. Full variable domain (rest looked up from reference TRBV7-8 and TRBJ2-1): GAGVSQSPRYKVAKRGQDVALRCDPISGHVSLFWYQQALGQGPEFLTYFQNEAQLDKSGLPSDRFFAERPEGSVSTLKIQRTQQEDSAVYLCASSLGAGDYNEQFFGPGTRLTVL.

The V gene is TRBV20-1, the J gene TRBJ2-3; 7 nucleotides match TRBD1. Per the germline V gene, CDR1 is DFQATT and CDR2 is SNEGSKA (reference sequence). CDR3 size: 14 residues. J gave up 4 bases and V 1 base, and 5 bases lay outside the gene matches. The CDR3 region has the DNA TGCAGTGCTAGAGGCACACAGGGGCCAGATACGCAGTATTTT. This codes for CSARGTQGPDTQYF.

The V call is TRBV2, the J call TRBJ1-4; D is perhaps TRBD1 (5 bases). CDR1 is SNHLY and CDR2 is FYNNEI in the germline V gene. This CDR3 comprises 15 residues. V lost 6 bases and J 6 bases, leaving 17 bases between the germline ends. CDR3 loop: CASRIWGDRDEKLFF. CDR3 DNA sequence: TGTGCCAGCAGAATCTGGGGGGATCGGGATGAAAAACTGTTTTTT.

The table lists this clonotype with a few counts. The J gene is TRBJ2-7, the V gene TRBV6-2 or TRBV6-3, with D hard to call. The CDR3 length is 13 residues. Trimming stripped 6 bases from V and 7 bases from J, with 16 bases between. The germline CDR1 and CDR2 sequences are MNHEY and SVGEGT. The CDR3, as DNA: TGTGCCAGCAGCCGTACTAACAGTATTGAGCAGTACTTC. The encoded protein is CASSRTNSIEQYF.

This clonotype was found a few times. The chain uses TRBV29-1 and TRBJ2-3; TRBD1 might be the D (5 bases). Trimming shortened V by 5 bases and J by 0 bases, and 12 bases separated the two germline ends. The CDR3 has 14 amino acids. Germline CDR1 SQVTM, CDR2 ANQGSEA. The CDR3 spells CSVRLRGSTDTQYF. The CDR3 DNA reads as TGCAGCGTTAGGCTAAGGGGCAGCACAGATACGCAGTATTTT.

The chain recombines TRBV27 with TRBJ1-5; 8 bases map to TRBD1. The germline CDR1 and CDR2 sequences are MNHEY and SMNVEV (reference sequence). J was trimmed by 2 bases and V by 4 bases; bases with no gene match: 7. The CDR3 totals 16 residues. CDR3 sequence (DNA): TGTGCCAGCAGTTCGCGGACAGGGATAGGCAATCAGCCCCAGCATTTT. Its translation: CASSSRTGIGNQPQHF.